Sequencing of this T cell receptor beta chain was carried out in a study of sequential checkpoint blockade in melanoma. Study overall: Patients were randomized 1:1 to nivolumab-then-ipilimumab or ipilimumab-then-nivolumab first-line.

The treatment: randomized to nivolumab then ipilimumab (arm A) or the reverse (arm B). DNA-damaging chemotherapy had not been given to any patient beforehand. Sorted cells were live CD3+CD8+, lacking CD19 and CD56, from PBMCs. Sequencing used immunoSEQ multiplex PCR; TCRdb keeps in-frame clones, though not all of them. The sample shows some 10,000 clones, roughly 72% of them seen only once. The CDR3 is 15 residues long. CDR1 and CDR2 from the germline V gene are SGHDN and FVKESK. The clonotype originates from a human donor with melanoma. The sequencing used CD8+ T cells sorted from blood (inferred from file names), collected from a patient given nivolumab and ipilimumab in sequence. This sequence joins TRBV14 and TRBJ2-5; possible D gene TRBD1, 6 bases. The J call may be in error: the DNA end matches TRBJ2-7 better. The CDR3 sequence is CASSQAHRVVYEQYF. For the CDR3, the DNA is TGTGCCAGCAGCCAAGCGCACAGGGTAGTCTACGAGCAGTACTTC.